The clone carrying this T cell receptor (beta chain) was picked up a small number of times. No antigen is known for it. This specimen comes from a study of identical twins. TCRdb re-derived calls from the 5' RACE reads in MiXCR, one entry per CDR3 protein. The sample consists of around 280,000 distinct CDR3 sequences, 8% to 9% of them appearing once. Donors were all healthy Caucasians. Overall study findings and caveats: Zero-insertion analyses were open to partial confounding by invariant MAIT and iNKT cells.

V shed 3 bases and J 1 base; nucleotides not matched to a gene: 8. This CDR3 has 17 amino acids. CDR1 is DFQATT, CDR2 SNEGSKA, per germline (reference sequence). The data also belong to a second study, concerning yellow fever vaccine responses in identical twins. That source adds: Twins' vaccine T cell responses were reported to seem partly convergent and partly personalized.

The genes are TRBV20-1 and TRBJ2-1, with 11 bases lining up with TRBD2. Material: memory (CD45RO+) T cells sorted from blood. The TCR sequence derives from a woman under 30 in good health. DNA of the CDR3: TGCAGTGCTAGTCTGGCTAGCGGGAGGACTTCCTACAATGAGCAGTTCTTC. It is translated as CSASLASGRTSYNEQFF.